This T cell receptor (beta chain) was found in a study of cytomegalovirus exposure and HLA in healthy donors. General study findings and limits: The study put about 180 TCR beta chains on its list as cytomegalovirus-associated. In vitro work confirmed that three CMV-associated chains recognize CMV antigens. Cytomegalovirus status was reportedly diagnosed by the classifier with high specificity and sensitivity.

Repertoires were generated with immunoSEQ multiplex PCR, while TCRdb's copy carries only in-frame clones and drops some. The sample holds over 70,000 clones, 90% to 95% seen once. The CDR3 consists of 13 residues. The V and J ends lost 2 bases and 5 bases respectively, with 7 bases between them. Germline V lookup: CDR1 MRHNA, CDR2 SNTAGT. From the roughly 120-subject validation cohort, which was separate from the roughly 630-subject first cohort, the donors were drawn. In regard to this clone: Its antigen is not identified.

This clonotype was obtained from a woman aged 18-35 years in good health and CMV-seronegative. V is TRBV6-4 and J is TRBJ2-1, with D perhaps matching TRBD1 (6 bases). Specimen: PBMCs. The CDR3 bases are TGTGCCAGCAGTGACGACAGGCACAATGAGCAGTTCTTC. Translation: CASSDDRHNEQFF.